This record concerns one TCR beta chain sequence. This sample is drawn from a study of blood T cells in healthy people across ages. For the study at large: Template switching picked up about one barcoded beta molecule for each two T cells.

This CDR3 has 14 amino acids. V gave up 8 bases and J gave up 2 bases, with 12 bases separating them. Germline loops: CDR1 SNHLY, CDR2 FYNNEI. Alongside a J-beta primer mix, a sample-barcoded 5' primer served in a second PCR lasting roughly 6 to 11 cycles. TCRdb reanalysed the 5' RACE reads using MiXCR and keeps one entry per CDR3 protein. Among some 1.5 million distinct CDR3 sequences listed, 40% to 45% were seen once. Sequencing used blood. This receptor was identified in a woman under 30 in good health. This rearrangement joins TRBV2 to TRBJ2-2, with D possibly matching TRBD2 (6 bases). CDR3 nucleotides: TGTGCCAGCTGGAGGGGAGGCAACACCGGGGAGCTGTTTTTT. Its protein product is CASWRGGNTGELFF.